These 27 T cell receptor beta chains originate from one sample sequenced in a study of T cell repertoires in cytomegalovirus infection. Which antigens these TCRs recognize remains unknown. One entry per CDR3 protein, called by TCRdb with MiXCR from the reads. The sample holds some 350,000 distinct CDR3 sequences, under 35% seen once. The starting material was cultured PBMCs, obtained from culture after CMV antigen stimulation. These TCRs come from a human donor in good health (CMV status not recorded). Some clones in this sample may be carry-over from other donors' samples.

This clonotype was recorded a few times. The genes are TRBV19 and TRBJ1-4, with no clear D. Between the trimmed V and J ends, which lost 9 bases and 0 bases, there was a span of 8 bases. Germline CDR1 reads LNHDA; CDR2 reads SQIVND (reference sequence). The CDR3 is made up of 13 amino acids. CDR3: CASSAATNEKLFF. The CDR3 DNA is TGTGCCAGCTCAGCAGCAACTAATGAAAAACTGTTTTTT.

This clonotype was seen a few times. This rearrangement joins TRBV4-1 to TRBJ1-1; tentatively, D is TRBD1 (6 bases). Trimming cost V 3 bases and J 5 bases, with 16 bases left between them. The CDR3 covers 15 residues. Germline V gene lookup returns CDR1 MGHRA and CDR2 YSYEKL. The CDR3 reads CASSHPSRGRTEAFF. CDR3 coding DNA: TGCGCCAGCAGCCATCCCAGTCGGGGGCGGACTGAAGCTTTCTTT.

This clonotype was counted at least ten times. The V gene is TRBV10-3, the J gene TRBJ1-1; D gene uncertain. Germline loops: CDR1 ENHRY, CDR2 SYGVKD. The V gene lost 0 bases and the J gene lost 1 base, with 6 bases spanning the gap. CDR3 length: 14 amino acids. Here the CDR3 reads CAISESGPNTEAFF. CDR3 sequence (DNA): TGTGCCATCAGTGAGTCAGGTCCGAACACTGAAGCTTTCTTT.

This chain links TRBV19 with TRBJ2-5; the match to TRBD2 covers 8 bases. The length of the CDR3 is 17 residues. Germline CDR1 LNHDA, CDR2 SQIVND (reference sequence). Trimming removed 2 bases from V and 5 bases from J; junction bases left unmatched: 13. The CDR3 loop reads CASSIRAGALIGETQYF. The CDR3 DNA sequence: TGTGCCAGTAGTATAAGAGCGGGGGCCCTGATAGGGGAGACCCAGTACTTC.

The chain employs TRBV7-6 and TRBJ2-7; 8 bases are a match to TRBD1. CDR1 and CDR2 from the germline V gene are SGHVS and FNYEAQ. The V segment lost 1 base and the J segment 1 base; nucleotides outside the gene matches: 6. The CDR3 extends over 16 amino acids. CDR3 residues: CASSLGGQGKSYEQYF. The CDR3 nucleotides are TGTGCCAGCAGCTTAGGAGGACAGGGAAAATCCTACGAGCAGTACTTC.

The chain links TRBV6-5 to TRBJ1-4; D not certain. From germline, CDR1 is MNHEY and CDR2 SVGAGI. The CDR3 is made up of 14 amino acids. Trimming left V 5 bases short and J 0 bases short, with 7 bases between. The CDR3, as DNA: TGTGCCAGCAGTCAGACATCAACTAATGAAAAACTGTTTTTT. This codes for CASSQTSTNEKLFF.

There are many counts of this clonotype. The rearrangement joins TRBV7-2 to TRBJ1-2; possibly TRBD1 for D (5 bases). The CDR3 length is 15 residues. The V gene lost 5 bases and the J gene lost 6 bases, with 19 bases spanning the gap. Germline CDR1 reads SGHTA; CDR2 reads FQGNSA. This CDR3 is CASSPTWGLNDGYTF. CDR3 nucleotide sequence: TGTGCCAGCAGCCCCACCTGGGGCCTGAACGATGGCTACACCTTC. Full variable domain (outside the CDR3, taken from reference TRBV7-2 and TRBJ1-2): GAGVSQSPSNKVTEKGKDVELRCDPISGHTALYWYRQSLGQGLEFLIYFQGNSAPDKSGLPSDRFSAERTGGSVSTLTIQRTQQEDSAVYLCASSPTWGLNDGYTFGSGTRLTVV.

In this sample, this clonotype turned up a few times. The chain couples TRBV19 to TRBJ1-3; D is undetermined. The length of the CDR3 is 15 residues. Germline CDR1 is LNHDA and CDR2 is SQIVND (reference sequence). The V and J ends lost 4 bases and 4 bases respectively, with 14 bases between them. For the CDR3, the DNA is TGTGCCAGTAGTAGGCCTACGGCGCTAGGAAACACCATATATTTT. It is translated as CASSRPTALGNTIYF.

In this sample, this clonotype turned up many times. The chain recombines TRBV7-2 with TRBJ1-3, with TRBD1 as a possible D gene (6 bases). Germline V lookup: CDR1 SGHTA, CDR2 FQGNSA. The V and J ends lost 11 bases and 8 bases respectively, with 19 bases between them. The CDR3 covers 13 residues. CDR3 residues: CACRQASLDTIYF. CDR3 in DNA: TGTGCCTGTCGACAGGCGTCGCTGGACACCATATATTTT.

This chain joins TRBV18 and TRBJ2-3; TRBD1 matches at 8 bases. The germline gives CDR1 KGHSH, CDR2 LQKENI. This CDR3 has 14 amino acids. V shed 6 bases and J 2 bases; nucleotides not matched to a gene: 4. The CDR3 region is CASSPTGDTDTQYF. CDR3 bases: TGTGCCAGCTCGCCGACAGGGGACACAGATACGCAGTATTTT.

This clonotype was counted between two and nine times. The rearrangement joins TRBV6-6 to TRBJ1-5; 11 positions match TRBD1. V shed 8 bases and J 6 bases; nucleotides not matched to a gene: 18. In germline, CDR1 is MNHNY, CDR2 SVGAGI (reference sequence). The CDR3 sequence is 18 residues long. CDR3 bases: TGTGCCAGCGCCCGCCTGGGGGCCGGGACAGGGGGAGGTCAGCCCCAGCATTTT. Protein sequence: CASARLGAGTGGGQPQHF.

J is TRBJ2-1 and V is TRBV5-4; 12 bases map to TRBD2. The J segment lost 2 bases and the V segment lost 4 bases, leaving 13 bases of the junction unmatched. Germline loops: CDR1 SGHNT, CDR2 YYREEE (reference sequence). The CDR3 length is 19 residues. Written as DNA, the CDR3 is TGTGCCAGCAGCCCGCCGTCCCGACTAGCGGGAGACCCCTACAATGAGCAGTTCTTC. It is translated as CASSPPSRLAGDPYNEQFF. The variable domain in full, completed from reference TRBV5-4 and TRBJ2-1, reads ETGVTQSPTHLIKTRGQQVTLRCSSQSGHNTVSWYQQALGQGPQFIFQYYREEENGRGNFPPRFSGLQFPNYSSELNVNALELDDSALYLCASSPPSRLAGDPYNEQFFGPGTRLTVL.

This clonotype was found once. The chain recombines TRBV27 with TRBJ2-1, with 12 positions matching TRBD2. The CDR3 runs to 19 residues. The germline CDR1 and CDR2 sequences are MNHEY and SMNVEV (reference sequence). Losses at the gene ends were 6 bases for V and 6 bases for J; bases not matched to a gene: 18. CDR3 nucleotides: TGTGCCAGCAGCCCCTCAACGGCCATACTAGCGGGAGGTCTCAATGAGCAGTTCTTC. Encoded protein: CASSPSTAILAGGLNEQFF.

This chain connects TRBV5-6 to TRBJ1-6; D is unclear. The CDR3 covers 15 residues. Trimming shortened V by 4 bases and J by 11 bases, and 19 bases separated the two germline ends. The V gene's germline CDR1 is SGHDT and CDR2 YYEEEE. The CDR3 bases are TGTGCCAGCAGCCATTCGGATAGGAAAGATCCACCCCTCCACTTT. The encoded protein is CASSHSDRKDPPLHF.

This clonotype was picked up many times. CDR3 nucleotides: TGTGCCAGCAGCTTAGGCAGTTATAGCAATCAGCCCCAGCATTTT. Translating gives CASSLGSYSNQPQHF. V is TRBV7-2 and J is TRBJ1-5; D unclear. The ends were cut back, 1 base at V and 0 bases at J, with 7 bases in the middle. In germline, CDR1 is SGHTA, CDR2 FQGNSA. The CDR3 is 15 residues long.

V is TRBV18 and J is TRBJ2-3, with 9 bases aligning to TRBD2. CDR1 and CDR2 from the germline V gene are KGHSH and LQKENI. V was clipped by 0 bases and J by 1 base; unmatched bases: 2. This CDR3 is built from 16 residues. This chain's CDR3 is CASSPPSGRGTDTQYF. The CDR3 DNA reads as TGTGCCAGCTCACCACCTAGCGGGAGAGGCACAGATACGCAGTATTTT.

This clonotype was found a few times. The chain employs TRBV19 and TRBJ2-1, with 9 bases lining up with TRBD2. Germline V gene lookup returns CDR1 LNHDA and CDR2 SQIVND (reference sequence). This CDR3 contains 19 residues. J was trimmed by 2 bases and V by 3 bases; bases with no gene match: 14. The CDR3 is CASSIGGRVDDATYNEQFF. The CDR3 nucleotides are TGTGCCAGTAGTATCGGCGGGAGGGTTGATGACGCTACCTACAATGAGCAGTTCTTC.

With respect to this clonotype: A read error is possible here, since a much larger clone lies one base away. The J gene is TRBJ2-7, the V gene TRBV7-2, with 7 bases that match TRBD1. V lost 4 bases, J lost 4 bases, and 13 bases stayed unmatched. Germline lookup yields CDR1 SGHTA and CDR2 FQGNSA. The CDR3 is made up of 16 amino acids. CDR3 in amino acids: CASSSARGGFAYEQYF. CDR3 bases: TGTGCCAGCAGCTCAGCGCGAGGGGGCTTCGCGTACGAGCAGTACTTC.

The chain recombines TRBV12-3 or TRBV12-4 with TRBJ2-1, with D perhaps matching TRBD1 or TRBD2 (5 bases each). The CDR3 covers 15 residues. V was clipped by 1 base and J by 2 bases, with 9 bases between them. CDR3 sequence reads: CASSLGGPAYNEQFF. Written as DNA, the CDR3 is TGTGCCAGCAGTTTAGGGGGACCCGCCTACAATGAGCAGTTCTTC.

This clonotype was picked up a small number of times. This chain joins TRBV11-2 and TRBJ1-1; D not resolved. CDR1 and CDR2 (germline): SGHAT, FQNNGV. V lost 5 bases to trimming and J lost 2 bases, with 9 bases between them. The CDR3 is 13 amino acids. CDR3: CASSANSNTEAFF. Here the CDR3 DNA reads TGTGCCAGCAGCGCGAACTCAAACACTGAAGCTTTCTTT.

This clonotype was detected a few times. The chain combines TRBV2 with TRBJ1-6; D unclear. With 7 bases removed from V and 9 bases from J, the gap between germline ends came to 19 bases. The CDR3 covers 15 residues. Germline V lookup: CDR1 SNHLY, CDR2 FYNNEI. The CDR3 nucleotides read TGTGCCAGCAAGACCTCCAGCGGGTTAGGTTCACCCCTCCACTTT. Amino acids: CASKTSSGLGSPLHF.

The chain combines TRBV7-6 with TRBJ2-7; 10 bases map to TRBD1. The germline gives CDR1 SGHVS, CDR2 FNYEAQ. The CDR3 is 14 residues long. J lost 5 bases, V lost 2 bases, and 3 bases had no gene match. The CDR3 sequence is CASSLRTGGDEQYF. DNA of the CDR3: TGTGCCAGCAGCTTACGGACAGGGGGTGACGAGCAGTACTTC.

This chain uses TRBV27 with TRBJ1-1; 7 bases map to TRBD1. The CDR3 is 15 residues long. V was clipped by 8 bases and J by 0 bases; unmatched bases: 9. Germline CDR1 reads MNHEY; CDR2 reads SMNVEV (reference sequence). CDR3 protein: CASRPTGTVNTEAFF. CDR3 DNA: TGTGCCAGCCGGCCAACCGGGACAGTGAACACTGAAGCTTTCTTT.

There are a few counts of this clonotype. The chain recombines TRBV5-8 with TRBJ2-1; TRBD1 is a possible D gene (6 bases). Trimming removed 4 bases at V and 5 bases at J, with 13 bases between. In germline, CDR1 is SGHTS, CDR2 YDEGEE. The CDR3 runs to 14 residues. The CDR3 nucleotides read TGTGCCAGCAGCCGAATCACAGGGAACAATGAGCAGTTCTTC. This translates into CASSRITGNNEQFF.

This clonotype turned up a few times. This chain connects TRBV27 to TRBJ2-1; no clear D gene. Germline V lookup: CDR1 MNHEY, CDR2 SMNVEV (reference sequence). V was cut by 7 bases and J by 6 bases, with 10 bases left in between. This CDR3 has 12 residues. The CDR3 DNA reads as TGTGCCAGCAATGGAAGGTCCAATGAGCAGTTCTTC. Its translation: CASNGRSNEQFF.

The sample holds a few counts of this clonotype. CDR3 residues: CASSPRTGLSYEQYF. DNA for the CDR3: TGCGCCAGCAGCCCTAGGACAGGACTGTCCTACGAGCAGTACTTC. V and J are TRBV5-1 and TRBJ2-7; the match to TRBD1 covers 7 bases. Germline CDR1 and CDR2: SGHRS and YFSETQ. There are 15 residues in the CDR3. V gave up 4 bases and J gave up 1 base; unmatched junction bases: 8.

This clonotype has just a few counts. The chain uses TRBV6-6 and TRBJ2-5; possibly TRBD1 for D (5 bases). The CDR3 spans 14 residues. Per germline, CDR1 MNHNY and CDR2 SVGAGI (reference sequence). Trimming removed 5 bases at V and 3 bases at J, with 13 bases between. The CDR3 nucleotides read TGTGCCAGCAGTGCCCAAGGGGTCAAAGAGACCCAGTACTTC. Translating gives CASSAQGVKETQYF.